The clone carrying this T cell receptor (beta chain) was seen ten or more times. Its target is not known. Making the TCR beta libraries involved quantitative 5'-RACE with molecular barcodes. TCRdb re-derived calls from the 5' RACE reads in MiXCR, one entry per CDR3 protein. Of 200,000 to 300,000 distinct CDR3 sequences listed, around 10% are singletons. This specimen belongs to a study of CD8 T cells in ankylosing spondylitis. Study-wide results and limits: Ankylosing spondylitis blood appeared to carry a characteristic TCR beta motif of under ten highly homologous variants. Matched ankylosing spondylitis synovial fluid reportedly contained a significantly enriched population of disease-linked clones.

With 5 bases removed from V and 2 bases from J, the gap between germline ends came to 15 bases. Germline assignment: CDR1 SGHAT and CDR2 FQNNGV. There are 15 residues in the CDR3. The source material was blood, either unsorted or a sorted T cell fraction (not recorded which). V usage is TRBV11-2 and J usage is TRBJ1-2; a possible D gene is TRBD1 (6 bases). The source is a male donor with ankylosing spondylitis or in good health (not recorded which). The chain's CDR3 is CASSPRGGPNYGYTF. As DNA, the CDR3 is TGTGCCAGCAGCCCCAGAGGGGGGCCAAACTATGGCTACACCTTC.